These 17 T cell receptor beta chains were sequenced from one sample in a study of shared clonotypes between healthy human individuals. Produced via immunoSEQ multiplex PCR; TCRdb's table is partial and in-frame only. Among more than 2 million clones, 85% to 95% were seen once, and the ten largest hold under 0.15%. The specimen was naive CD4+ T cells sorted from blood. Specified subset: CD45RA+ positively selected. The receptors derive from a man younger than 35 in good health.

The V gene is TRBV7-9, the J gene TRBJ2-1, with D perhaps assigned TRBD1 or TRBD2 (5 bases each). Per the germline V gene, CDR1 is SEHNR and CDR2 is FQNEAQ (reference sequence). The V and J ends lost 0 bases and 8 bases respectively, with 17 bases between them. The CDR3 spans 16 residues. CDR3 nucleotide sequence: TGTGCCAGCAGCTTAGCGTGGGCCGGGGCAGGCGATGAGCAGTTCTTC. This sequence encodes CASSLAWAGAGDEQFF.

In its sample, this clone was seen once. The chain employs TRBV5-1 and TRBJ2-1, with TRBD2 matching 12 bases. The V gene end was trimmed by 0 bases and the J gene end by 8 bases; junction bases not matched to a gene: 9. Germline V gene lookup returns CDR1 SGHRS and CDR2 YFSETQ. The CDR3 is 17 residues long. CDR3 in amino acids: CASSLGTSGRYRDEQFF. As DNA, the CDR3 is TGCGCCAGCAGCTTGGGTACTAGCGGGAGGTATAGGGATGAGCAGTTCTTC.

This clone occurred once. This chain joins TRBV7-8 and TRBJ2-3; 8 nucleotides match TRBD2. This CDR3 region has 17 residues. J lost 0 bases, V lost 1 base, and 6 bases had no gene match. Germline CDR1 and CDR2: SGHVS and FQNEAQ. CDR3 amino acids: CASSLVSSGASTDTQYF. In DNA, the CDR3 is TGTGCCAGCAGCTTAGTGAGTAGCGGGGCTAGCACAGATACGCAGTATTTT.

This chain joins TRBV5-1 and TRBJ2-3, with 7 bases aligning to TRBD1. Per the germline V gene, CDR1 is SGHRS and CDR2 is YFSETQ. The V segment lost 4 bases and the J segment 2 bases; nucleotides outside the gene matches: 13. CDR3 size: 17 residues. For the CDR3, the DNA is TGCGCCAGCAGCCTGGATCCTACAGGGGCTAACACAGATACGCAGTATTTT. Protein product: CASSLDPTGANTDTQYF.

The gene calls are TRBV27 and TRBJ2-7; the D is unclear. The CDR3 is 14 residues long. V gave up 5 bases and J gave up 2 bases, with 13 bases separating them. CDR1 and CDR2 (germline): MNHEY, SMNVEV (reference sequence). CDR3 in amino acids: CASSPSVGPYEQYF. CDR3 DNA sequence: TGTGCCAGCAGTCCCTCTGTAGGCCCCTACGAGCAGTACTTC.

The genes are TRBV6-1 and TRBJ2-3; 10 nucleotides line up with TRBD2. Per germline, CDR1 MNHNS and CDR2 SASEGT. This CDR3 is built from 16 residues. The J segment lost 5 bases and the V segment lost 1 base, leaving 6 bases of the junction unmatched. The CDR3 spells CASSEGSGGSGDTQYF. The CDR3 DNA reads as TGTGCCAGCAGTGAAGGTAGCGGGGGGTCTGGAGATACGCAGTATTTT.

The chain combines TRBV16 with TRBJ2-2; D possibly corresponds to TRBD2 (6 bases). This CDR3 contains 14 residues. The germline V gene encodes CDR1 KGHSY and CDR2 FQNENV. V was cut by 6 bases and J by 5 bases, with 13 bases left in between. The CDR3 region has the DNA TGTGCCAGCAGAACCGGGACTCTTACCGGGGAGCTGTTTTTT. Translation gives CASRTGTLTGELFF. The full variable domain, completed using reference TRBV16 and TRBJ2-2, is GEEVAQTPKHLVRGEGQKAKLYCAPIKGHSYVFWYQQVLKNEFKFLISFQNENVFDETGMPKERFSAKCLPNSPCSLEIQATKLEDSAVYFCASRTGTLTGELFFGEGSRLTVL.

The V gene is TRBV6-5, the J gene TRBJ2-7; D is perhaps TRBD1 or TRBD2 (5 bases each). The CDR3 runs to 14 residues. In germline, CDR1 is MNHEY, CDR2 SVGAGI. The V end lost 4 bases, the J end lost 4 bases, and 14 bases lay between the germline ends. This chain's CDR3 is CASSWDPNGYEQYF. CDR3 sequence (DNA): TGTGCCAGCAGTTGGGACCCTAACGGGTACGAGCAGTACTTC.

V usage is TRBV6-6 and J usage is TRBJ2-7, with D maybe TRBD1 (6 bases). From germline, CDR1 is MNHNY and CDR2 SVGAGI (reference sequence). The CDR3 runs to 15 residues. V was trimmed by 4 bases and J by 1 base, leaving 14 bases between them. The CDR3 coding sequence is TGTGCCAGCAGTTCTGGGACACCAATTTCCTACGAGCAGTACTTC. Translating it yields CASSSGTPISYEQYF.

The chain employs TRBV5-1 and TRBJ2-7; D is possibly TRBD2 (6 bases). Germline CDR1 reads SGHRS; CDR2 reads YFSETQ. This CDR3 contains 14 residues. V lost 6 bases and J 5 bases, leaving 18 bases between the germline ends. The CDR3 is CASTRRREDNEQYF. The DNA for the CDR3 is TGCGCCAGCACCCGAAGGCGGGAAGATAACGAGCAGTACTTC. The entire variable domain, with the rest obtained from reference TRBV5-1 and TRBJ2-7, is as follows: KAGVTQTPRYLIKTRGQQVTLSCSPISGHRSVSWYQQTPGQGLQFLFEYFSETQRNKGNFPGRFSGRQFSNSRSEMNVSTLELGDSALYLCASTRRREDNEQYFGPGTRLTVT.

The chain is built from TRBV5-1 and TRBJ1-1; D ambiguous. Trimming stripped 1 base from V and 0 bases from J, with 7 bases between. Germline CDR1 reads SGHRS; CDR2 reads YFSETQ. The CDR3 runs to 14 residues. This chain's CDR3 is CASSLQPMNTEAFF. In nucleotides, the CDR3 is TGCGCCAGCAGCTTGCAGCCTATGAACACTGAAGCTTTCTTT. The full variable domain, rest sourced from reference TRBV5-1 and TRBJ1-1, is KAGVTQTPRYLIKTRGQQVTLSCSPISGHRSVSWYQQTPGQGLQFLFEYFSETQRNKGNFPGRFSGRQFSNSRSEMNVSTLELGDSALYLCASSLQPMNTEAFFGQGTRLTVV.

With regard to this clone: The same CDR3 arises from other DNA sequences in this sample as well. CDR3 sequence reads: CASSRTGSSYEQYF. The CDR3 DNA reads as TGCGCCAGCAGCCGGACTGGAAGCTCCTACGAGCAGTACTTC. The chain has TRBV5-1 and TRBJ2-7, with D possibly being TRBD2 (5 bases). The CDR3 totals 14 residues. Germline V gives CDR1 SGHRS, CDR2 YFSETQ. The ends were cut back, 4 bases at V and 0 bases at J, with 11 bases in the middle.

This clone appeared a few times. The sample contains more than one DNA sequence encoding this CDR3. The J gene is TRBJ2-7, the V gene TRBV7-2, with D unclear. The CDR3 runs 13 residues. Germline V lookup: CDR1 SGHTA, CDR2 FQGNSA. With 3 bases removed from V and 0 bases from J, the gap between germline ends came to 6 bases. DNA of the CDR3: TGTGCCAGCAGCTTGGGCGTCTCCTACGAGCAGTACTTC. Its translation: CASSLGVSYEQYF. Drawing the rest from reference TRBV7-2 and TRBJ2-7, the complete variable domain is GAGVSQSPSNKVTEKGKDVELRCDPISGHTALYWYRQSLGQGLEFLIYFQGNSAPDKSGLPSDRFSAERTGGSVSTLTIQRTQQEDSAVYLCASSLGVSYEQYFGPGTRLTVT.

The chain links TRBV29-1 to TRBJ1-4, with no clear D. This CDR3 is built from 12 residues. V lost 4 bases, J lost 4 bases, and 7 bases lay in between. Germline-derived CDR1 and CDR2 are SQVTM and ANQGSEA. CDR3 residues: CSVVGDNEKLFF. Here the CDR3 DNA reads TGCAGCGTTGTGGGAGATAATGAAAAACTGTTTTTT. Using reference TRBV29-1 and TRBJ1-4 for the parts outside the CDR3, the full variable domain is SAVISQKPSRDICQRGTSLTIQCQVDSQVTMMFWYRQQPGQSLTLIATANQGSEATYESGFVIDKFPISRPNLTFSTLTVSNMSPEDSSIYLCSVVGDNEKLFFGSGTQLSVL.

Only one count was recorded for this clone. This chain uses TRBV6-5 with TRBJ2-3; TRBD1 aligns across 11 bases. The CDR3 contains 16 residues. Germline V gives CDR1 MNHEY, CDR2 SVGAGI. The junction had 4 bases not matched to a gene; V was cut back by 2 bases and J by 3 bases. The CDR3 spells CASSYARDRGTDTQYF. The CDR3 DNA follows: TGTGCCAGCAGTTACGCAAGGGACAGGGGGACAGATACGCAGTATTTT.

This chain links TRBV2 with TRBJ1-2; weak D call: TRBD1 (5 bases). The CDR3 has 15 residues. The ends were cut back, 4 bases at V and 0 bases at J, with 12 bases in the middle. The germline V gene has CDR1 SNHLY and CDR2 FYNNEI. Written as DNA, the CDR3 is TGTGCCAGCAGTGTGTCTCAGGGCGCTAACTATGGCTACACCTTC. Protein: CASSVSQGANYGYTF. The full variable domain, rest sourced from reference TRBV2 and TRBJ1-2, is EPEVTQTPSHQVTQMGQEVILRCVPISNHLYFYWYRQILGQKVEFLVSFYNNEISEKSEIFDDQFSVERPDGSNFTLKIRSTKLEDSAMYFCASSVSQGANYGYTFGSGTRLTVV.

V and J are TRBV4-3 and TRBJ2-7, with TRBD2 matching over 7 bases. The V segment lost 0 bases and the J segment 5 bases; nucleotides outside the gene matches: 1. Germline V gene sequence: CDR1 LGHNA, CDR2 YSLEER. CDR3 length: 13 residues. CDR3 region: CASSQEGGDEQYF. The CDR3 DNA reads as TGCGCCAGCAGCCAAGAGGGGGGGGACGAGCAGTACTTC.